A single sample gave rise to the 29 T cell receptor beta chains below, sequenced in a study of glioma-infiltrating T cells. TCR alpha and beta CDR3 regions were amplified from RNA using iRepertoire nested multiplex PCR. Each CDR3 protein is one row after TCRdb ran MiXCR on the multiplex PCR reads. The sample shows roughly 350,000 distinct CDR3 sequences, roughly 41% of them seen only once. The material sequenced was glioma tissue, nonneoplastic brain tissue, or PBMCs (not recorded which). Receptors were obtained from a human donor with low-grade glioma or glioblastoma, undergoing nonglioma brain surgery, or in good health (not recorded which).

This clonotype turned up a few times. The chain joins TRBV19 to TRBJ2-4; TRBD2 might be the D (5 bases). Trimming took 11 bases from V and 0 from J, leaving 14 bases between them. The CDR3 extends over 14 amino acids. Germline V gene lookup returns CDR1 LNHDA and CDR2 SQIVND (reference sequence). CDR3 DNA: TGTGCCTCCCGGGAAAGCGGAGCCAAAAACATTCAGTACTTC. As protein: CASRESGAKNIQYF.

This rearrangement joins TRBV7-3 to TRBJ2-7; 8 positions match TRBD2. The CDR3 sequence is 13 residues long. Germline CDR1 SGHTA, CDR2 FQGTGA. V lost 5 bases and J lost 6; bases outside the gene matches: 6. The CDR3 nucleotides are TGTGCCAGCAGCCGACGGGGGGGCGGCGAGCAGTACTTC. Protein product: CASSRRGGGEQYF. The whole variable domain, remainder taken from reference TRBV7-3 and TRBJ2-7, is GAGVSQTPSNKVTEKGKYVELRCDPISGHTALYWYRQSLGQGPEFLIYFQGTGAADDSGLPNDRFFAVRPEGSVSTLKIQRTERGDSAVYLCASSRRGGGEQYFGPGTRLTVT.

This clonotype was found once. This sequence may be a read error, since a much larger clone differs from it by one base. J is TRBJ2-5 and V is TRBV6-1; D remains ambiguous. The germline gives CDR1 MNHNS, CDR2 SASEGT. CDR3 length: 13 amino acids. V was shortened by 3 bases and J by 7 bases, with 12 bases between the two germline ends. The CDR3 nucleotides read TGTGCCAGCAGTGAGCTGCCGGGTGGGACCCAGTACTTC. Protein sequence: CASSELPGGTQYF.

This clonotype was counted a few times. The J gene is TRBJ2-1, the V gene TRBV20-1, with D perhaps being TRBD1 or TRBD2 (5 bases each). Trimming left V 5 bases short and J 3 bases short, with 11 bases between. CDR1 and CDR2 (germline): DFQATT, SNEGSKA (reference sequence). This CDR3 spans 13 amino acids. CDR3 protein: CSAARDRYNEQFF. The CDR3 DNA reads TGCAGTGCTGCCCGGGACCGCTACAATGAGCAGTTCTTC.

A word on this clonotype: The junction departs from germline at one end; a sequencing error may be responsible. This sequence joins TRBV7-2 and TRBJ1-2, with D possibly matching TRBD1 (5 bases). The CDR3 extends over 14 amino acids. CDR1 and CDR2 (germline): SGHTA, FQGNSA. This CDR3 reads CASRRTRIMDGYAF. As DNA, the CDR3 is TGTGCCAGCAGACGGACAAGGATAATGGATGGCTACGCCTTC.

The sample holds one count of this clonotype. This rearrangement joins TRBV7-6 to TRBJ2-1; perhaps TRBD1 as D (6 bases). Trimming took 6 bases from V and 0 from J, leaving 18 bases between them. The germline V gene encodes CDR1 SGHVS and CDR2 FNYEAQ. The CDR3 is 17 residues long. The CDR3 DNA is TGTGCCAGCAGTCATACCCTAGGGGGAGCCTCCTACAATGAGCAGTTCTTC. This gives the protein CASSHTLGGASYNEQFF.

This clonotype has a handful of counts. J is TRBJ1-3 and V is TRBV29-1; 7 bases are a match to TRBD1. The CDR3 contains 15 residues. The trim removed 4 bases at V and 2 bases at J, leaving 8 bases unmatched. CDR1 SQVTM and CDR2 ANQGSEA come from the germline V gene. CDR3 sequence: CSVAPGGQTGNTIYF. CDR3 DNA: TGCAGCGTTGCTCCAGGGGGTCAAACTGGAAACACCATATATTTT.

The V gene is TRBV2, the J gene TRBJ1-6; D remains ambiguous. CDR1 is SNHLY and CDR2 is FYNNEI in the germline V gene. This CDR3 region has 16 residues. The germline V and J ends were trimmed by 3 bases and 5 bases, with 14 bases remaining between them. The CDR3 loop is CASSDIAFTNNSPLHF. CDR3 nucleotide sequence: TGTGCCAGCAGTGATATAGCCTTCACGAATAATTCACCCCTCCACTTT. The whole variable domain, filled in from reference TRBV2 and TRBJ1-6, reads EPEVTQTPSHQVTQMGQEVILRCVPISNHLYFYWYRQILGQKVEFLVSFYNNEISEKSEIFDDQFSVERPDGSNFTLKIRSTKLEDSAMYFCASSDIAFTNNSPLHFGNGTRLTVT.

This clonotype was seen only a few times. The chain recombines TRBV20-1 with TRBJ1-4; D is uncertain. V gave up 0 bases and J gave up 8 bases, with 4 bases separating them. The germline V gene has CDR1 DFQATT and CDR2 SNEGSKA (reference sequence). The CDR3 extends over 11 amino acids. In DNA, the CDR3 is TGCAGTGCTAGAGACGACGAAAAACTGTTTTTT. Its protein is CSARDDEKLFF.

This clonotype was detected only a few times. This chain links TRBV4-2 with TRBJ1-1; D may be TRBD1 (6 bases). CDR3 length: 15 amino acids. Germline values: CDR1 LGHNA, CDR2 YNFKEQ. Trimming took off 0 bases at V and 7 bases at J, with 15 bases between the two ends. The CDR3, as DNA: TGTGCCAGCAGCCAAGAGGGACTACAGGGAAATGAAGCTTTCTTT. Encoded protein: CASSQEGLQGNEAFF.

V usage is TRBV27 and J usage is TRBJ2-1, with TRBD2 matching 9 bases. J lost 8 bases, V lost 3 bases, and 11 bases had no gene match. The germline CDR1 and CDR2 sequences are MNHEY and SMNVEV (reference sequence). The CDR3 has 16 amino acids. In DNA form, the CDR3 reads TGTGCCAGCAGTTTCCTCGGTGGACTAGCGACCTATGAGCAGTTCTTC. This encodes CASSFLGGLATYEQFF.

The rearrangement uses TRBV7-8 and TRBJ2-7; TRBD2 matches 8 bases. The V gene end was trimmed by 1 base and the J gene end by 7 bases; junction bases not matched to a gene: 9. The germline V gene has CDR1 SGHVS and CDR2 FQNEAQ. The CDR3 has 15 residues. CDR3 nucleotides: TGTGCCAGCAGCTTAGGCGCTAGCGGGTGGGATGAGCAGTACTTC. It is translated as CASSLGASGWDEQYF.

This clonotype showed up just once. The chain recombines TRBV19 with TRBJ2-2, with TRBD1 matching over 7 bases. CDR3 size: 15 residues. The V gene's germline CDR1 is LNHDA and CDR2 SQIVND (reference sequence). With V trimmed by 3 bases and J by 2 bases, 3 bases remained unmatched. Here the CDR3 DNA reads TGTGCCAGTAGTATGGGACAGCTAAACACCGGGGAGCTGTTTTTT. Its translation: CASSMGQLNTGELFF.

The rearrangement uses TRBV5-1 and TRBJ1-4; D gene uncertain. This CDR3 spans 14 amino acids. Trimming pared 4 bases from V and 6 bases from J, leaving 13 bases between. Germline V gene sequence: CDR1 SGHRS, CDR2 YFSETQ. CDR3 in amino acids: CASSQDGSDEKLFF. CDR3 coding DNA: TGCGCCAGCAGCCAGGACGGATCCGATGAAAAACTGTTTTTT.

This clonotype was counted many times. The gene calls are TRBV20-1 and TRBJ1-5; 8 nucleotides match TRBD1. Trimming at V came to 5 bases and at J to 7 bases, leaving 10 bases not matched to a gene. This CDR3 is 14 amino acids long. The V gene's germline CDR1 is DFQATT and CDR2 SNEGSKA (reference sequence). CDR3 in DNA: TGCAGTGCTGGACAGGGACTTGCAGGACAGCCCCAGCATTTT. Encoded protein: CSAGQGLAGQPQHF.

The chain links TRBV7-2 to TRBJ1-1; D is uncertain. The ends were cut back, 2 bases at V and 0 bases at J, with 10 bases in the middle. The CDR3 runs 15 residues. CDR1 and CDR2 (germline): SGHTA, FQGNSA. CDR3 amino acids: CASSLLLEVNTEAFF. DNA for the CDR3: TGTGCCAGCAGCTTATTGTTGGAGGTGAACACTGAAGCTTTCTTT.

Ten or more counts support this clonotype. The chain employs TRBV7-2 and TRBJ1-1; the D gene is possibly TRBD1 (5 bases). Germline CDR1 and CDR2: SGHTA and FQGNSA. The CDR3 contains 15 residues. V lost 3 bases and J lost 0, with 11 bases in between. The CDR3 sequence: CASSLMTVLNTEAFF. For the CDR3, the DNA is TGTGCCAGCAGCTTGATGACAGTCTTGAACACTGAAGCTTTCTTT.

A note on this clonotype: Mismatch with germline at one junction end may stem from a read error. CDR3 residues: CRAPQGLGGNEKLFF. The CDR3 DNA reads as TGCCGCGCTCCCCAAGGGTTGGGAGGTAATGAAAAACTGTTTTTT. This chain joins TRBV25-1 and TRBJ1-4; D call uncertain. Looked up from germline, CDR1 is MGHDK and CDR2 is SYGVNS. This CDR3 is built from 15 residues.

At least ten counts were recorded for this clonotype. The chain combines TRBV4-3 with TRBJ1-1, with D possibly TRBD1 on 5 matching bases. The CDR3 contains 15 residues. V lost 4 bases and J lost 7, with 19 bases in between. CDR1 LGHNA and CDR2 YSLEER come from the germline V gene. This CDR3 is CASSPGRGIRREAFF. CDR3 DNA sequence: TGCGCCAGCAGCCCAGGAAGGGGTATAAGGCGTGAAGCTTTCTTT.

This clonotype appeared a few times. This chain uses TRBV20-1 with TRBJ2-1, with D uncertain. Germline CDR1 reads DFQATT; CDR2 reads SNEGSKA (reference sequence). Trimming removed 3 bases at V and 2 bases at J, with 11 bases between. The CDR3 runs 14 residues. The CDR3 nucleotides read TGCAGTGCTAGGGTCGGCGGAACCTACAATGAGCAGTTCTTC. Residues: CSARVGGTYNEQFF.

The sample holds many counts of this clonotype. This chain joins TRBV6-1 and TRBJ2-3; D is ambiguous. V was trimmed by 7 bases and J by 8 bases, leaving 10 bases between them. The CDR3 contains 11 residues. Germline CDR1 is MNHNS and CDR2 is SASEGT. The CDR3 loop reads CASTSLSTQYF. For the CDR3, the DNA is TGTGCCAGCACCAGCCTAAGTACGCAGTATTTT.

The V call is TRBV28, the J call TRBJ2-5; possible D gene TRBD2, 6 bases. CDR3 length: 15 residues. Germline V lookup: CDR1 MDHEN, CDR2 SYDVKM. The V end was cut by 5 bases, the J end by 9 bases, with 22 bases between. The CDR3 region is CASSLPGRRRAAQYF. DNA for the CDR3: TGTGCCAGCAGTCTACCCGGGAGACGACGTGCGGCCCAGTACTTC.

This clonotype has a handful of counts. The chain has TRBV28 and TRBJ2-7; D gene unclear. Germline V gives CDR1 MDHEN, CDR2 SYDVKM. CDR3 length: 15 amino acids. V dropped 5 bases and J dropped 0 bases, with 14 bases sitting between them. The CDR3 DNA reads as TGTGCCAGCAGTAGGGCCGGGTCCTCCTCCTACGAGCAGTACTTC. The encoded protein is CASSRAGSSSYEQYF.

The chain is built from TRBV7-2 and TRBJ1-6; D remains ambiguous. The CDR3 is 15 residues long. In germline, CDR1 is SGHTA, CDR2 FQGNSA. V dropped 5 bases and J dropped 9 bases, with 17 bases sitting between them. CDR3 sequence (DNA): TGTGCCAGCAGCCATCCCGGCAGGAAGCTTTCACCCCTCCACTTT. Protein: CASSHPGRKLSPLHF.

With respect to this clonotype: Relative to the germline gene, one junction end is altered; a read error may explain this. The chain links TRBV4-2 to TRBJ2-3; D assignment may be TRBD1 or TRBD2 (5 bases each). This CDR3 region has 13 residues. CDR1 is LGHNA and CDR2 is YNFKEQ in the germline V gene. For the CDR3, the DNA is TGTGCCAGCAGCCAACGACAGAGGGATAAGCAGTATTTT. It translates to CASSQRQRDKQYF.

This clonotype was picked up many times. This chain joins TRBV6-2 or TRBV6-3 and TRBJ1-2, with no clear D. The germline V gene encodes CDR1 MNHEY and CDR2 SVGEGT. V lost 6 bases, J lost 4 bases, and 15 bases lay in between. The CDR3 extends over 14 amino acids. In nucleotides, the CDR3 is TGTGCCAGCAGCGCGACACCCTTAATCTATGGCTACACCTTC. The encoded protein is CASSATPLIYGYTF.

On this clonotype itself: Germline and junction disagree at one end, which may indicate a read error. V gene TRBV7-9 combines with J gene TRBJ1-3; D is uncertain. The CDR3 sequence is 15 residues long. Looked up from germline, CDR1 is SEHNR and CDR2 is FQNEAQ (reference sequence). CDR3 amino acids: CARSFGEQLGNTIYF. The CDR3 nucleotides are TGTGCCAGAAGCTTTGGGGAACAGCTTGGAAACACCATATATTTT. Supplemented by reference TRBV7-9 and TRBJ1-3, the full variable domain reads DTGVSQNPRHKITKRGQNVTFRCDPISEHNRLYWYRQTLGQGPEFLTYFQNEAQLEKSRLLSDRFSAERPKGSFSTLEIQRTEQGDSAMYLCARSFGEQLGNTIYFGEGSWLTVV.

V is TRBV20-1 and J is TRBJ2-7, with D possibly TRBD1 on 5 matching bases. Germline assignment: CDR1 DFQATT and CDR2 SNEGSKA (reference sequence). The CDR3 covers 13 residues. V was cut by 2 bases and J by 3 bases, with 11 bases left in between. The CDR3 protein is CSARKQGIYEQYF. In nucleotides, the CDR3 is TGCAGTGCTAGAAAGCAGGGAATCTACGAGCAGTACTTC.

This clonotype was found once. Given the absence of the conserved phenylalanine or tryptophan at the CDR3 end, a read error is likely. The chain is built from TRBV28 and TRBJ1-5, with D uncertain. The CDR3 spans 16 residues. From germline, CDR1 is MDHEN and CDR2 SYDVKM. The CDR3 nucleotides read TGTGCCAGCAGTTTATCGGGCCATTATAGCAATCAGCGCCAGCATCTT. Protein sequence: CASSLSGHYSNQRQHL.